This paragraph covers one T cell receptor beta chain sequence. This entry belongs to a study of CD8 T cells in ankylosing spondylitis. One entry per CDR3 protein, called by TCRdb with MiXCR from the 5' RACE reads. This sample has approximately 110,000 distinct CDR3 sequences, with 20% to 30% found just once. Germline CDR1 and CDR2: MNHEY and SMNVEV (reference sequence). CDR3 length: 16 residues. V lost 6 bases and J lost 0; bases outside the gene matches: 7. The sequence was collected from a male donor with ankylosing spondylitis. Sequencing was performed on synovial fluid, either unsorted or a sorted T cell fraction (not recorded which). The J gene is TRBJ1-4, the V gene TRBV27; 7 bases map to TRBD1. The CDR3 sequence is CASRPGQAATNEKLFF. In DNA form, the CDR3 reads TGTGCCAGCAGACCAGGACAGGCTGCAACTAATGAAAAACTGTTTTTT.